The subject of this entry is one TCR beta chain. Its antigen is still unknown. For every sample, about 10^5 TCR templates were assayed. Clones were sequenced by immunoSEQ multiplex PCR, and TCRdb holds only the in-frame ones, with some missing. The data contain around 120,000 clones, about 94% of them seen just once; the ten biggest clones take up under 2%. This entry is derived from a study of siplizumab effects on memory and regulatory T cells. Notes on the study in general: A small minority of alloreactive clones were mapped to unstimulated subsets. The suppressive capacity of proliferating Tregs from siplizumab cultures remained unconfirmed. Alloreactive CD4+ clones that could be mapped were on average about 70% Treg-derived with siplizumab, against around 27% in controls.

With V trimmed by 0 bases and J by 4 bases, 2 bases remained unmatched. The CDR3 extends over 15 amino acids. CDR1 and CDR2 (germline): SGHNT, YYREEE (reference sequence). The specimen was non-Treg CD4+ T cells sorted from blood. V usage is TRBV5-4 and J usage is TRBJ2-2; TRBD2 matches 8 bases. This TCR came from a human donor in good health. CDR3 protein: CASSLVLAGTGELFF. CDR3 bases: TGTGCCAGCAGCTTGGTGCTAGCGGGCACCGGGGAGCTGTTTTTT.